The next 4 T cell receptor beta chains were all read from a single sample in a study of control samples from healthy donors and cancer patients. Using immunoSEQ multiplex PCR, the repertoire was profiled, and TCRdb retains in-frame clones only, with some absent. The sample yields tens of thousands of clones, roughly 87% seen once. The sequencing sample was made of PBMCs. These receptors were taken from a man in his 60s with colorectal cancer.

This rearrangement joins TRBV29-1 to TRBJ1-1, with 7 bases lining up with TRBD1. V was pared by 6 bases and J by 3 bases, with 4 bases of the junction left unmatched. Per germline, CDR1 SQVTM and CDR2 ANQGSEA. CDR3 length equals 12 residues. CDR3 in amino acids: CSVKTGYTEAFF. CDR3 sequence (DNA): TGCAGCGTGAAGACAGGGTACACTGAAGCTTTCTTT.

The chain joins TRBV6-6 to TRBJ1-4; tentative D call: TRBD1 (5 bases). Germline loops: CDR1 MNHNY, CDR2 SVGAGI (reference sequence). CDR3 length: 14 residues. V lost 2 bases to trimming and J lost 7 bases, with 11 bases between them. The CDR3: CASSYGTGREKLFF. Written as DNA, the CDR3 is TGTGCCAGCAGTTACGGGACTGGGCGTGAAAAACTGTTTTTT.

V and J are TRBV29-1 and TRBJ2-1; tentative D call: TRBD2 (6 bases). CDR1 is SQVTM and CDR2 is ANQGSEA in the germline V gene. With 4 bases removed from V and 0 bases from J, the gap between germline ends came to 16 bases. The CDR3 loop spans 16 amino acids. Here the CDR3 DNA reads TGCAGCGTTGTGCGTCTAGCGCAGAGCTCCTACAATGAGCAGTTCTTC. It encodes CSVVRLAQSSYNEQFF.

This chain connects TRBV10-2 to TRBJ1-5, with no clear D. The CDR3 is 12 residues long. CDR1 is WSHSY and CDR2 is SAAADI in the germline V gene. With 11 bases removed from V and 2 bases from J, the gap between germline ends came to 10 bases. CDR3 amino acids: CASRQGNQPQHF. The CDR3 DNA sequence: TGCGCCTCCCGGCAGGGCAATCAGCCCCAGCATTTT.